This T cell receptor (beta chain) appears in the sequencing data of a study of PD-L1 blockade in urothelial cancer (dated by TCRdb to about 2017). Study-level background: Every patient began therapy around 2014 and was given atezolizumab 1,200 mg intravenously every 3 weeks. Pretreatment tumor samples, along with matched peripheral blood serially collected before and after atezolizumab treatment, were subjected to TCR sequencing. Twenty-five of 29 patients were identified as males with urothelial cancer of bladder origin, and a prior smoking history was reported by 18 of 29 patients. Patients had an ECOG performance status of 0 or 1 and had received between 0 and 3 prior chemotherapy regimens. In the same patients, pretreatment tumors underwent whole exome sequencing and RNA sequencing in addition to TCR sequencing. Blood samples were analyzed at 3 weeks after treatment start (second dose) and at 6 weeks after treatment start. Pretreatment blood TCR-seq was available for twenty-nine patients, at least one posttreatment blood collection was obtained for 25 or so patients, and tumor TCR-seq was available for 25 or so patients. Somatic, immune and clinical correlates of response to PD-L1 blockade with atezolizumab in urothelial cancer were the focus of an exploratory multi-omic analysis. Durable clinical benefit was achieved by nine patients and was not achieved by 20 patients. Durable clinical benefit meant progression-free survival longer than 6 months, and TCR features were also tested against progression-free and overall survival. A median of about 140,000 T cells and just over 80,000 unique TCRs was obtained from blood samples, and a median clonality of 0.080 was observed. What the study reported, not specific to this receptor: Improved progression-free and overall survival was found to be associated with pretreatment peripheral blood TCR clonality below the median. Because the sample size was small (n ≈ 28) and many of the analyses were exploratory, the results are meant to be hypothesis-generating. Greater expansion of tumor-associated TCR clones in peripheral blood 3 weeks after the start of treatment was observed in patients with durable benefit (n of about 20, p = 0.022).

The label giving this sample's time point can be read as: peripheral blood 6 weeks after treatment start. The cohort comprised nearly 30 patients with locally advanced or metastatic urothelial carcinoma treated at Memorial Sloan Kettering on a trial protocol. Peripheral blood mononuclear cells were collected from each patient pretreatment and during treatment, giving between 1 and 8 total time points per patient. The Qiagen DNeasy Blood extraction kit was used to purify genomic DNA from total PBMCs and tumor samples. PBMCs were collected pretreatment and during treatment, and were isolated and stored as previously described. V ends up 5 bases short and J 6 bases short, with an unmatched junction base count of 5. The CDR3 starts with the cysteine, ends with the phenylalanine, and has 15 residues. Only the CDR3 DNA stays, 45 bases, in frame from base 1. Taken from the germline V gene, the CDR1 and CDR2 loops are SNHLY and FYNNEI.

There are a few counts of this clone. The specificity of this receptor is unknown. The input lacks base qualities; no much larger clone sits a single base away. To estimate absolute template abundance from read counts, synthetic TCR analog templates were spiked into each PCR. The immunoSEQ assay used bias-controlled V and J gene primers to amplify TCRbeta CDR3 regions from genomic DNA. Rearranged TCRbeta segments were sequenced at approximately 20X coverage. In the authors' own workflow: Clustering was used to correct sequencing errors, and CDR3s were annotated against IMGT to assign V, D and J genes. Out-of-frame and stop-codon sequences were excluded, and only productive TCRbeta rearrangements were used in downstream analyses. Clonality was calculated as one minus the Shannon entropy normalized by the log of the number of unique productive sequences. Clones differing between time points or between blood and tumor were identified using Fisher's exact test with Benjamini-Hochberg correction, with an adjusted p below 0.01 applied as the threshold. The source is immuneACCESS, and TCRdb retained only in-frame sequences with V and J called. Part of the clones is not carried over; for the studies checked, unresolved V genes explain less than half of this, and the remainder is unexplained. That table gives V, J and clone size, and the DNA gave D and trimming. This sample has about 50,000 clones in its table, and 70% to 90% of those were observed once. Jointly, the top ten make up roughly 10% of the sample.

The sequenced sample was PBMCs, obtained around atezolizumab (anti-PD-L1) treatment. The sequence was collected from a man in his sixties or seventies with urothelial cancer. The rearrangement joined TRBV2 to TRBJ2-1; 12 middle bases align to TRBD2. The nucleotide sequence is given as TGTGCCAGCAGTAACGCGGGACTAGCGGGCAATGAGCAGTTCTTC. Its amino acids are CASSNAGLAGNEQFF.